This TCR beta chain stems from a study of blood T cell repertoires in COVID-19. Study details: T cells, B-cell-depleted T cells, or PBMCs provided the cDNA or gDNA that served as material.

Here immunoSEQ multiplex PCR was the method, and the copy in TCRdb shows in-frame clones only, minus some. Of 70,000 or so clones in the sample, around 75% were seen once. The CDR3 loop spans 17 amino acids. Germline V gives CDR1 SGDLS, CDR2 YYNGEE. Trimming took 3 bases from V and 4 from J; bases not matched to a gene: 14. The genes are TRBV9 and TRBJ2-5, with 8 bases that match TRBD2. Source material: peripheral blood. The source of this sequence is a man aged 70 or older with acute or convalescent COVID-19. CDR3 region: CASSAQAGGAEGETQYF. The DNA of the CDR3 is TGTGCCAGCAGCGCTCAGGCGGGGGGCGCAGAAGGAGAGACCCAGTACTTC.